This T cell receptor (beta chain) was sequenced in a study of blood T cells in healthy people across ages. About this clonotype: Its target is unknown.

The germline V gene has CDR1 DFQATT and CDR2 SNEGSKA (reference sequence). This CDR3 has 15 amino acids. The V and J ends lost 0 bases and 3 bases respectively, with 15 bases between them. A second about 6 to 12 cycle PCR used barcoded and J-beta primers. Each CDR3 protein gets one entry after TCRdb re-called the 5' RACE reads with MiXCR. This sample has 1.5 million to 2 million distinct CDR3 sequences, with approximately 50% found just once. Findings and caveats of the study: Getting older went along with TCR beta diversity per million T cells dropping roughly linearly.

The chain couples TRBV20-1 to TRBJ2-7; D not resolved. The receptor was derived from a woman aged 40 to 50 in good health. Input material: blood. CDR3 protein: CSARDLGSEYYEQYF. The CDR3 DNA reads TGCAGTGCTAGAGATCTGGGGTCGGAGTACTACGAGCAGTACTTC.